The 30 T cell receptor beta chains below all came from one sample that was sequenced in a study of a mutant IDH1 vaccine in newly diagnosed glioma (dated by TCRdb to 2020 to 2022). Their target antigens are unknown. Library preparation used the immunoSEQ multiplex PCR assay. Not all clones reach the TCRdb copy of this immuneACCESS table, which keeps in-frame sequences only. Checked studies attribute under half of the gap to unresolved V genes and leave the rest unexplained. In this sample the table shows roughly 40,000 clones, more than 85% of which occur a single time. In total, the top ten clones hold 2% to 3% of the sample. The time point label of this sample denotes: week 5, during vaccination. Each vaccine dose was 300 ug of a 20-mer mutant IDH1 peptide in Montanide, given subcutaneously with topical imiquimod. Specimen: PBMCs, collected from a glioma patient whose treatment included an IDH1 peptide vaccine. These receptors all come from a man aged 50 or older with glioma.

The chain uses TRBV27 and TRBJ2-5; D gene uncertain. Germline CDR1 MNHEY, CDR2 SMNVEV (reference sequence). Trimming pared 8 bases from V and 7 bases from J, leaving 11 bases between. The CDR3 covers 11 residues. The CDR3 loop is CASVNRGTQYF. The CDR3 DNA sequence: TGTGCCAGCGTAAACCGAGGGACCCAGTACTTC.

V and J are TRBV4-1 and TRBJ2-5, with 11 bases aligning to TRBD2. The CDR3 contains 15 residues. Per germline, CDR1 MGHRA and CDR2 YSYEKL. V shed 3 bases and J 4 bases; nucleotides not matched to a gene: 4. CDR3 bases: TGCGCCAGCAGCCAGGACGGACTAGCGGGAGAGACCCAGTACTTC. It translates to CASSQDGLAGETQYF.

J is TRBJ2-5 and V is TRBV5-1, with a tentative D call TRBD2 (5 bases). CDR1 is SGHRS and CDR2 is YFSETQ in the germline V gene. The CDR3 length is 14 residues. V lost 0 bases and J lost 7, with 13 bases in between. CDR3 sequence (DNA): TGCGCCAGCAGCTTGGCCCTCGGGGAAGGGACCCAGTACTTC. Translation gives CASSLALGEGTQYF.

The rearrangement uses TRBV27 and TRBJ1-2, with D possibly matching TRBD1 (5 bases). CDR3 length equals 16 residues. Between the trimmed V and J ends, which lost 5 bases and 3 bases, there was a span of 19 bases. CDR1 and CDR2 from the germline V gene are MNHEY and SMNVEV (reference sequence). This CDR3 is CASSTNRHLGHYGYTF. The CDR3 nucleotides are TGTGCCAGCAGTACTAACAGGCATCTCGGTCACTATGGCTACACCTTC.

The DNA for the CDR3 is TGTGCCAGCAGTGAGTTAGCGGGAGGGCCCTACAATGAGCAGTTCTTC. Amino acids: CASSELAGGPYNEQFF. The V call is TRBV25-1, the J call TRBJ2-1; 11 nucleotides agree with TRBD2. Germline V gene lookup returns CDR1 MGHDK and CDR2 SYGVNS. The trim removed 3 bases at V and 2 bases at J, leaving 3 bases unmatched. This CDR3 has 16 residues. The full variable domain, completed using reference TRBV25-1 and TRBJ2-1, is EADIYQTPRYLVIGTGKKITLECSQTMGHDKMYWYQQDPGMELHLIHYSYGVNSTEKGDLSSESTVSRIRTEHFPLTLESARPSHTSQYLCASSELAGGPYNEQFFGPGTRLTVL.

V gene TRBV14 combines with J gene TRBJ2-7, with no clear D. Trimming stripped 0 bases from V and 4 bases from J, with 4 bases between. Germline V gene lookup returns CDR1 SGHDN and CDR2 FVKESK. The CDR3 is made up of 12 amino acids. The CDR3 DNA is TGTGCCAGCAGCCAAGAAGGATACGAGCAGTACTTC. Protein product: CASSQEGYEQYF.

The chain carries TRBV5-1 and TRBJ2-1; 8 nucleotides match TRBD2. Germline V gives CDR1 SGHRS, CDR2 YFSETQ. V was pared by 0 bases and J by 4 bases, with 3 bases of the junction left unmatched. The CDR3 runs 15 residues. As DNA, the CDR3 is TGCGCCAGCAGCTTGGAGGCTAGCGGGTACAATGAGCAGTTCTTC. This gives the protein CASSLEASGYNEQFF.

The chain uses TRBV2 and TRBJ2-5; no definite D call. Trimming pared 8 bases from V and 3 bases from J, leaving 16 bases between. The CDR3 contains 14 residues. Germline CDR1 is SNHLY and CDR2 is FYNNEI. The chain's CDR3 is CASFLGSAKETQYF. The CDR3 nucleotides read TGTGCCAGCTTTTTGGGTTCAGCAAAAGAGACCCAGTACTTC.

V is TRBV29-1 and J is TRBJ1-5, with TRBD1 matching over 10 bases. In germline, CDR1 is SQVTM, CDR2 ANQGSEA. The CDR3 runs 14 residues. After removal of 6 bases from V and 4 bases from J, the junction contained 6 bases not matched to a gene. This chain's CDR3 is CSVIGQGGNQPQHF. CDR3 bases: TGCAGCGTCATCGGACAGGGGGGTAATCAGCCCCAGCATTTT.

This clone was observed a handful of times. The gene calls are TRBV9 and TRBJ1-2; a weak D match, TRBD1 (6 bases). Trimming left V 4 bases short and J 2 bases short, with 9 bases between. Per germline, CDR1 SGDLS and CDR2 YYNGEE. The CDR3 length is 13 residues. As DNA, the CDR3 is TGTGCCAGCAGCCAGGGGAGGAACTATGGCTACACCTTC. It encodes CASSQGRNYGYTF.

This chain connects TRBV5-1 to TRBJ1-1, with unresolved D. There are 14 residues in the CDR3. Trimming removed 4 bases from V and 6 bases from J, with 16 bases in between. The germline gives CDR1 SGHRS, CDR2 YFSETQ. CDR3 DNA: TGCGCCAGCAGCACCGACGGCCGGGTGGCTGAAGCTTTCTTT. It specifies CASSTDGRVAEAFF. The complete variable domain, with remaining parts taken from reference TRBV5-1 and TRBJ1-1, reads KAGVTQTPRYLIKTRGQQVTLSCSPISGHRSVSWYQQTPGQGLQFLFEYFSETQRNKGNFPGRFSGRQFSNSRSEMNVSTLELGDSALYLCASSTDGRVAEAFFGQGTRLTVV.

V is TRBV10-2 and J is TRBJ1-1; TRBD1 matches 9 bases. After removal of 7 bases from V and 7 bases from J, the junction contained 4 bases not matched to a gene. This CDR3 comprises 12 residues. Per germline, CDR1 WSHSY and CDR2 SAAADI. For the CDR3, the DNA is TGCGCCAGCAAACAGGGGGCAGGTGAAGCTTTCTTT. As protein: CASKQGAGEAFF.

This chain links TRBV19 with TRBJ2-7, with D unclear. The germline CDR1 and CDR2 sequences are LNHDA and SQIVND (reference sequence). Trimming stripped 4 bases from V and 6 bases from J, with 7 bases between. The CDR3 is 11 amino acids. The CDR3 bases are TGTGCCAGTAGTAACTCCCTCGAGCAGTACTTC. Protein: CASSNSLEQYF.

Written as DNA, the CDR3 is TGTGCCAGTAGTATCTACGCAGGATTTTACGAGCAGTACTTC. It translates to CASSIYAGFYEQYF. The rearrangement links TRBV19 to TRBJ2-7; no firm D call. The CDR3 runs to 14 residues. Germline V CDR1 and CDR2: LNHDA, SQIVND (reference sequence). Trimming took 3 bases from V and 4 from J, leaving 13 bases between them.

Only one count was recorded for this clone. This sequence joins TRBV11-2 and TRBJ1-1; 10 bases match TRBD1. V lost 4 bases and J lost 3; bases outside the gene matches: 11. This CDR3 contains 17 residues. The V gene's germline CDR1 is SGHAT and CDR2 FQNNGV. The CDR3 region has the DNA TGTGCCAGCAGCTCAGAGGGACAGGGGAATGGGTACACTGAAGCTTTCTTT. It translates to CASSSEGQGNGYTEAFF.

This clone was seen once. This sample includes further DNA sequences coding for the same CDR3. The rearrangement links TRBV6-1 to TRBJ2-3; 12 bases are a match to TRBD2. The CDR3 spans 15 residues. Trimming took 2 bases from V and 4 from J; bases not matched to a gene: 1. Germline CDR1 and CDR2: MNHNS and SASEGT. CDR3 in DNA: TGTGCCAGCAGTGAACTAGCGGGGGGGCCAGATACGCAGTATTTT. It codes for CASSELAGGPDTQYF.

The chain couples TRBV19 to TRBJ1-1, with D hard to call. The CDR3 consists of 13 residues. V gave up 3 bases and J gave up 1 base, with 6 bases separating them. Germline CDR1 is LNHDA and CDR2 is SQIVND (reference sequence). CDR3 loop: CASSMSRNTEAFF. The CDR3 DNA sequence: TGTGCCAGTAGTATGAGCCGGAACACTGAAGCTTTCTTT. Combining the CDR3 with reference TRBV19 and TRBJ1-1 gives the whole variable domain DGGITQSPKYLFRKEGQNVTLSCEQNLNHDAMYWYRQDPGQGLRLIYYSQIVNDFQKGDIAEGYSVSREKKESFPLTVTSAQKNPTAFYLCASSMSRNTEAFFGQGTRLTVV.

The chain carries TRBV11-2 and TRBJ1-4, with a weak D call TRBD1 (5 bases). V was trimmed by 6 bases and J by 8 bases, leaving 7 bases between them. Germline V gene data show CDR1 as SGHAT and CDR2 as FQNNGV. The CDR3 covers 11 residues. The CDR3 sequence: CASREGEKLFF. For the CDR3, the DNA is TGTGCCAGCAGGGAGGGGGAAAAACTGTTTTTT.

This clone was detected only a few times. The J gene is TRBJ1-2, the V gene TRBV9; 7 bases agree with TRBD1. Germline trimming cut 4 bases from V and 4 bases from J; bases unmatched to any gene: 10. The CDR3 is 15 residues long. CDR1 and CDR2 (germline): SGDLS, YYNGEE. CDR3 residues: CASSPQGGHGYGYTF. The CDR3 DNA reads as TGTGCCAGCAGCCCCCAGGGGGGGCACGGCTATGGCTACACCTTC.

This clone was seen once. The rearrangement joins TRBV6-1 to TRBJ2-7, with D hard to call. The length of the CDR3 is 14 residues. Trimming stripped 3 bases from V and 2 bases from J, with 11 bases between. Germline CDR1 reads MNHNS; CDR2 reads SASEGT. CDR3 protein: CASSDFPATYEQYF. CDR3 DNA: TGTGCCAGCAGTGACTTCCCCGCGACCTACGAGCAGTACTTC.

The chain has TRBV10-1 and TRBJ2-2, with D maybe TRBD1 (6 bases). Looked up from germline, CDR1 is WNHNN and CDR2 is SYGVQD (reference sequence). CDR3 size: 13 residues. Deletions cut 4 bases from V and 6 bases from J, with 9 bases between. DNA for the CDR3: TGCGCCAGCAGTGCCAGGGGACCCGGGGAGCTGTTTTTT. It encodes CASSARGPGELFF.

The rearrangement links TRBV29-1 to TRBJ2-1; 9 bases align to TRBD1. This CDR3 is built from 17 residues. Germline CDR1 is SQVTM and CDR2 is ANQGSEA. V was pared by 8 bases and J by 4 bases, with 18 bases of the junction left unmatched. The CDR3 region has the DNA TGCAGCCTAACAGGGGGACAGGGTCTACAGGCGTACAATGAGCAGTTCTTC. Amino acid sequence: CSLTGGQGLQAYNEQFF.

This chain links TRBV28 with TRBJ1-5; D is ambiguous. Trimming pared 5 bases from V and 11 bases from J, leaving 13 bases between. This CDR3 spans 12 amino acids. Germline V gene data show CDR1 as MDHEN and CDR2 as SYDVKM. Written as DNA, the CDR3 is TGTGCCAGCAGTAGCCCGCCCTCATCCCAGCATTTT. It encodes CASSSPPSSQHF.

The chain is built from TRBV25-1 and TRBJ2-3; unclear D gene. The CDR3 has 11 amino acids. V lost 5 bases and J lost 6, with 6 bases in between. The germline gives CDR1 MGHDK, CDR2 SYGVNS. DNA for the CDR3: TGTGCCAGCAGTCAGGCGGATACGCAGTATTTT. Translating it yields CASSQADTQYF.

This chain joins TRBV25-1 and TRBJ2-7, with D tentatively TRBD1 (5 bases). The CDR3 has 13 amino acids. With 5 bases removed from V and 9 bases from J, the gap between germline ends came to 17 bases. Germline V gives CDR1 MGHDK, CDR2 SYGVNS. The CDR3 loop is CASSRGRTPGQYF. As DNA, the CDR3 is TGTGCCAGCAGTAGGGGTAGGACGCCGGGGCAGTACTTC.

This clone showed up just a few times. V gene TRBV18 combines with J gene TRBJ1-1; D not resolved. The CDR3 totals 14 residues. V was trimmed by 3 bases and J by 3 bases, leaving 11 bases between them. The germline gives CDR1 KGHSH, CDR2 LQKENI. CDR3 sequence: CASSPRTRDTEAFF. DNA of the CDR3: TGTGCCAGCTCACCGCGTACCCGCGACACTGAAGCTTTCTTT.

The rearrangement joins TRBV27 to TRBJ1-1; 8 positions match TRBD1. CDR1 is MNHEY and CDR2 is SMNVEV in the germline V gene (reference sequence). The CDR3 runs 14 residues. Germline trimming cut 10 bases from V and 5 bases from J; bases unmatched to any gene: 12. The CDR3: CATQHSQGVTEAFF. DNA of the CDR3: TGTGCCACCCAACATTCACAGGGGGTGACTGAAGCTTTCTTT.

J is TRBJ2-5 and V is TRBV9; tentative D call: TRBD1 (5 bases). V dropped 0 bases and J dropped 0 bases, with 9 bases sitting between them. Germline lookup yields CDR1 SGDLS and CDR2 YYNGEE. The CDR3 loop spans 15 amino acids. The CDR3 sequence is CASSVVQGNQETQYF. The DNA for the CDR3 is TGTGCCAGCAGCGTAGTCCAGGGAAACCAAGAGACCCAGTACTTC.

As DNA, the CDR3 is TGCGCCAGGGTTACCTCCTACGAGCAGTACTTC. This codes for CARVTSYEQYF. The gene calls are TRBV4-3 and TRBJ2-7, with no clear D. Germline values: CDR1 LGHNA, CDR2 YSLEER. This CDR3 comprises 11 residues. The germline V and J ends were trimmed by 9 bases and 0 bases, with 6 bases remaining between them.

This clone occurred once. V usage is TRBV19 and J usage is TRBJ2-6; D perhaps matches TRBD1 (6 bases). V lost 6 bases, J lost 0 bases, and 6 bases lay in between. Germline CDR1 is LNHDA and CDR2 is SQIVND (reference sequence). This CDR3 region has 14 residues. Here the CDR3 DNA reads TGTGCCAGTAGGGACAGCTCTGGGGCCAACGTCCTGACTTTC. Translation: CASRDSSGANVLTF.